The sequence of this T cell receptor beta chain was determined in a study of tumor-infiltrating lymphocytes in primary liver carcinoma. CDR3 length: 15 amino acids. Per germline, CDR1 SQVTM and CDR2 ANQGSEA. The J segment lost 5 bases and the V segment lost 6 bases, leaving 14 bases of the junction unmatched. Whole-study findings and limits: Being bulk and unsorted, samples allowed no CD4+ and CD8+ repertoire comparison.

This clonotype was found many times. The target antigen is unknown. From 500 to 600 ng of total RNA, TCR beta-specific cDNA was reverse-transcribed using a constant-region primer. ARM-PCR, slightly modified, supplied the TCR beta libraries through three nested multiplex PCR rounds. It was with TRBV1-TRBV30 forward primers and a C-beta reverse primer that the first two PCR rounds were run, at around 11 cycles each. MiXCR, run by TCRdb on the multiplex PCR reads, gives a single entry per CDR3 protein. The repertoire holds approximately 300,000 distinct CDR3 sequences, with roughly 60% as singletons. Blood RNA originated from unsorted whole blood, with germline DNA additionally extracted. Around 4 milliliters of peripheral blood were drawn preoperatively.

Material: peripheral blood. J is TRBJ2-3 and V is TRBV29-1, with 7 bases lining up with TRBD2. This receptor was taken from a man aged 35 to 55 with primary liver carcinoma and hepatitis B virus infection. CDR3 sequence (DNA): TGCAGCGTAAACCTGTGGGGAGGGCCAGAAGATACGCAGTATTTT. Protein: CSVNLWGGPEDTQYF.